Detailed here is one TCR beta chain. The antigen is undetermined. This entry belongs to a study of blood T cells in healthy people across ages. The study, taken as a whole, reports: In older individuals, TCR beta diversity per million T cells was lower, falling roughly linearly with age. Unsorted PBMCs ruled out conclusive naive versus antigen-experienced comparison.

CDR3 length: 17 amino acids. The V end was cut by 6 bases, the J end by 4 bases, with 25 bases between. The germline V gene has CDR1 MDHEN and CDR2 SYDVKM. Alongside a J-beta primer mix, a sample-barcoded 5' primer served in a second PCR lasting roughly 7 to 12 cycles. TCRdb recomputed calls from the 5' RACE reads with MiXCR, one row per CDR3 protein. The sample has hundreds of thousands of distinct CDR3 sequences, 45% to 50% seen once. Each individual donor underwent a draw of 8.5 to 10 milliliters of peripheral blood. Material for sequencing was blood. The clonotype originates from an older woman in good health. V usage is TRBV28 and J usage is TRBJ2-7; D may match TRBD1 or TRBD2 (5 bases each). The CDR3 sequence is CASRSPPGTPSYYEQYF. The CDR3 coding sequence is TGTGCCAGCAGATCCCCCCCGGGGACCCCCTCTTATTACGAGCAGTACTTC.